The 9 T cell receptor beta chains presented below share a single source sample, sequenced in a study of T cell repertoires in cytomegalovirus infection. TCRdb called the reads again in MiXCR, with one record for every CDR3 protein. Of some 180,000 distinct CDR3 sequences listed, approximately 9.6% are singletons. The sequenced sample was PBMCs. These receptors were obtained from a human donor in good health (CMV status not recorded). Some clones in this sample may be carry-over from other donors' samples.

This clonotype was detected only once. This chain links TRBV19 with TRBJ1-1; the D is unclear. The V end was cut by 3 bases, the J end by 11 bases, with 13 bases between. Germline CDR1 LNHDA, CDR2 SQIVND (reference sequence). The CDR3 length is 12 residues. The CDR3 DNA reads as TGTGCCAGTAGTATGTACGGTTTGTGGGCTTTCTTT. It yields the protein CASSMYGLWAFF.

This clonotype was counted many times. The rearrangement links TRBV20-1 to TRBJ2-7; 9 bases map to TRBD2. J was trimmed by 4 bases and V by 1 base; bases with no gene match: 17. CDR1 and CDR2 from the germline V gene are DFQATT and SNEGSKA (reference sequence). The CDR3 consists of 18 residues. As DNA, the CDR3 is TGCAGTGCTAGAGGGCCCTATTTTAGCGGGGGACAAAGTTACGAGCAGTACTTC. It codes for CSARGPYFSGGQSYEQYF.

This clonotype was picked up many times. The rearrangement uses TRBV6-1 and TRBJ2-3, with 12 bases that match TRBD1. The junction had 2 bases not matched to a gene; V was cut back by 2 bases and J by 5 bases. This CDR3 has 15 amino acids. Germline CDR1 reads MNHNS; CDR2 reads SASEGT. Here the CDR3 DNA reads TGTGCCAGCAGTGAAAGGGACAGGGGGCGAGATACGCAGTATTTT. Residues: CASSERDRGRDTQYF.

There are a few counts of this clonotype. The chain joins TRBV29-1 to TRBJ2-5, with D perhaps TRBD1 (6 bases). Germline CDR1 reads SQVTM; CDR2 reads ANQGSEA. The CDR3 contains 11 residues. Trimming left V 7 bases short and J 3 bases short, with 9 bases between. This CDR3 reads CSAGQKETQYF. CDR3 DNA: TGCAGCGCCGGACAGAAAGAGACCCAGTACTTC.

There are many counts of this clonotype. This sequence joins TRBV7-9 and TRBJ1-2; TRBD1 matches 7 bases. This CDR3 region has 13 residues. CDR1 is SEHNR and CDR2 is FQNEAQ in the germline V gene (reference sequence). Trimming at V came to 4 bases and at J to 6 bases, leaving 5 bases not matched to a gene. CDR3 bases: TGTGCCAGCAGCTCCGACAGGGCAAATGGCTACACCTTC. This translates into CASSSDRANGYTF.

This clonotype has ten or more counts. The chain carries TRBV18 and TRBJ2-7; D uncertain. V gave up 0 bases and J gave up 0 bases, with 12 bases separating them. Per the germline V gene, CDR1 is KGHSH and CDR2 is LQKENI. The CDR3 is 16 residues long. The CDR3 region has the DNA TGTGCCAGCTCACCACCGCTCGGCGACGGCTCCTACGAGCAGTACTTC. Translating gives CASSPPLGDGSYEQYF.

This clonotype showed up many times. The chain combines TRBV11-3 with TRBJ1-5; D gene ambiguous. In germline, CDR1 is SGHNT, CDR2 YENEEA. V was pared by 3 bases and J by 0 bases, with 9 bases between. The CDR3 sequence is 15 residues long. CDR3: CASSFGQNSNQPQHF. In DNA form, the CDR3 reads TGTGCCAGCAGCTTCGGGCAGAATAGCAATCAGCCCCAGCATTTT.

The chain joins TRBV28 to TRBJ2-1; TRBD2 aligns across 10 bases. This CDR3 is built from 17 residues. CDR1 and CDR2 from the germline V gene are MDHEN and SYDVKM. Trimming at V came to 6 bases and at J to 3 bases, leaving 11 bases not matched to a gene. CDR3 region: CASRPNPGLANYNEQFF. The CDR3, as DNA: TGTGCCAGCAGACCTAACCCGGGACTAGCGAACTACAATGAGCAGTTCTTC.

This clonotype was seen many times. The chain uses TRBV7-2 and TRBJ1-6; D uncertain. Between the trimmed V and J ends, which lost 1 base and 7 bases, there was a span of 8 bases. Germline loops: CDR1 SGHTA, CDR2 FQGNSA. CDR3 length: 14 amino acids. The CDR3 spells CASSLGNRNSPLHF. CDR3 coding DNA: TGTGCCAGCAGCTTAGGCAACAGAAATTCACCCCTCCACTTT.